This TCR beta chain comes out of a study of blood T cell repertoires in COVID-19. In the study overall: The cDNA or gDNA used as material had been derived from T cells, B-cell-depleted T cells, or PBMCs.

Some clones are missing from TCRdb's copy, which holds only in-frame ones; the method was immunoSEQ multiplex PCR. The sample lists roughly 260,000 clones; 75% to 90% were seen once. The V gene's germline CDR1 is ENHRY and CDR2 SYGVKD. CDR3 length: 12 amino acids. With 9 bases removed from V and 6 bases from J, the gap between germline ends came to 13 bases. This sequence was found in a woman aged 45-65 years who had recovered from COVID-19. The sequenced sample consisted of peripheral blood. The V and J genes are TRBV10-3 and TRBJ2-3, with a weak D call TRBD2 (5 bases). The CDR3 nucleotides are TGTGCCATAAAAGCGGAGCGGGATACGCAGTATTTT. As protein: CAIKAERDTQYF.